A selection of T cell receptor beta chains follows, all from one sample in a study of blood T cell repertoires in COVID-19. Assay: immunoSEQ multiplex PCR; the TCRdb copy retains only in-frame clones and omits some. The sample includes 35,000 to 40,000 clones, less than 90% seen only once; the top ten take 15% to 20%. Sequenced: peripheral blood. The receptor set was obtained from a man between 70 and 80 years old with acute or convalescent COVID-19. CDR3s include the opening cysteine and the closing phenylalanine or tryptophan. D genes are given only for firm matches. Clone size is stated in some rows and not others, as once, few, many or a class when expanded.

>TRBJ1-1|-|-|TRBV9
CASSPQTGNTEAFF
TGTGCCAGCAGCCCCCAGACAGGGAACACTGAAGCTTTCTTT
>TRBJ1-5|-|-|TRBV7-2
CASSSQAGQPQHF
TGTGCCAGCAGCTCCCAAGCGGGGCAGCCCCAGCATTTT
>TRBJ2-2|TRBD2|-|TRBV19
CASTTSGRASGELFF
TGTGCCAGTACCACTAGCGGGAGGGCCTCCGGGGAGCTGTTTTTT
>TRBJ2-3|TRBD2|-|TRBV5-1
CASSLALGLAGGPVDTQYF
TGCGCCAGCAGCTTGGCCCTAGGACTAGCGGGAGGGCCGGTAGATACGCAGTATTTT
>TRBJ1-3|-|-|TRBV6-6
CASSPTGFSGNTIYF
TGTGCCAGCAGTCCTACAGGGTTTTCTGGAAACACCATATATTTT
>TRBJ1-1|-|-|TRBV11-1
CASSLALRFENTEAFF
TGTGCCAGCAGCTTAGCGCTGAGGTTTGAGAACACTGAAGCTTTCTTT
>TRBJ2-1|TRBD1|-|TRBV9
CASSVGQGGEQFF
TGTGCCAGCAGCGTAGGACAGGGTGGTGAGCAGTTCTTC
>TRBJ2-2|TRBD1|-|TRBV5-1
CASSSYRGNTGELFF
TGCGCCAGCAGCTCATACAGGGGGAACACCGGGGAGCTGTTTTTT
>TRBJ1-1|-|-|TRBV27
CASSTTRGGVLEAFF
TGTGCCAGCAGTACAACCCGGGGCGGGGTGCTGGAAGCTTTCTTT
>TRBJ2-7|TRBD1|-|TRBV23-1
CASNPPWDSHYEQYF
TGCGCCAGCAACCCCCCCTGGGACAGCCACTACGAGCAGTACTTC
>TRBJ1-2|-|-|TRBV7-8
CASSFGQADGYTF
TGTGCCAGCAGCTTTGGGCAAGCAGATGGCTACACCTTC
>TRBJ2-2|TRBD2|-|TRBV4-3
CASSQETSGSTGELFF
TGCGCCAGCAGCCAAGAGACTAGCGGGAGTACCGGGGAGCTGTTTTTT
>TRBJ1-4|-|-|TRBV7-6
CASSYEEGSRKLFF
TGTGCCAGCAGCTACGAGGAGGGGTCGAGAAAACTGTTTTTT
>TRBJ2-3|TRBD2|few|TRBV9
CASSVDMGRAPDTQYF
TGTGCCAGCAGCGTAGATATGGGGAGGGCCCCAGATACGCAGTATTTT
>TRBJ1-1|-|few|TRBV5-1
CASSLRQGMNTEAFF
TGCGCCAGCAGCTTGAGGCAGGGGATGAACACTGAAGCTTTCTTT
>TRBJ2-2|TRBD2|-|TRBV4-1
CASSQAYYGTSGSEDTGELFF
TGCGCCAGCAGCCAAGCCTACTACGGGACTAGCGGGAGTGAGGACACCGGGGAGCTGTTTTTT
>TRBJ2-1|-|-|TRBV27
CASSLSELHNEQFF
TGTGCCAGCAGTTTATCCGAACTCCACAATGAGCAGTTCTTC
>TRBJ1-1|-|-|TRBV28
CASSLSVYNTEAFF
TGTGCCAGCAGTTTATCGGTATACAACACTGAAGCTTTCTTT
>TRBJ2-3|-|-|TRBV16
CASSQSPGKVPDTQYF
TGTGCCAGCAGCCAATCCCCAGGGAAAGTCCCAGATACGCAGTATTTT
>TRBJ2-1|TRBD2|few|TRBV7-6
CASSSRTSGYNEQFF
TGTGCCAGCAGCTCTAGGACTAGCGGCTACAATGAGCAGTTCTTC
>TRBJ2-7|-|-|TRBV19
CASIGAAYEQYF
TGTGCCAGTATTGGGGCAGCCTACGAGCAGTACTTC
>TRBJ1-2|TRBD1|-|TRBV5-1
CASSLGQGAVSYGYTF
TGCGCCAGCAGCTTGGGACAGGGGGCAGTCTCCTATGGCTACACCTTC
>TRBJ1-5|TRBD1|-|TRBV7-2
CASSDRGHQPQHF
TGTGCCAGCAGCGACAGGGGGCATCAGCCCCAGCATTTT
>TRBJ1-5|-|once|TRBV4-1
CASSQDVSLLTQPQHF
TGCGCCAGCAGCCAAGATGTTTCACTACTAACTCAGCCCCAGCATTTT
>TRBJ2-1|-|-|TRBV9
CASSVAQLWVAAGNEQFF
TGTGCCAGCAGCGTAGCACAGCTTTGGGTCGCGGCGGGCAATGAGCAGTTCTTC
>TRBJ2-1|-|-|TRBV10-3
CAISPDRAGNEQFF
TGTGCCATCAGTCCGGACCGGGCGGGGAATGAGCAGTTCTTC
>TRBJ1-1|-|-|TRBV10-3
CAAGGRGTEAFF
TGTGCCGCGGGGGGAAGGGGCACTGAAGCTTTCTTT
>TRBJ1-4|TRBD1|-|TRBV6-5
CASSTGTANEKLFF
TGTGCCAGCAGTACCGGGACAGCTAATGAAAAACTGTTTTTT
>TRBJ2-7|TRBD2|-|TRBV4-1
CASSQDAIRAGGDYEQYF
TGCGCCAGCAGCCAAGACGCCATAAGGGCGGGAGGGGACTACGAGCAGTACTTC
>TRBJ1-3|-|-|TRBV21-1
CASSSHRGDRPGNTIYF
TGTGCCAGCAGCTCCCATAGAGGGGACAGGCCTGGAAACACCATATATTTT
>TRBJ2-7|-|-|TRBV28
CASSLWRDEQYF
TGTGCCAGCAGTTTATGGAGGGACGAGCAGTACTTC
>TRBJ1-5|-|few|TRBV6-5
CASSPREGRDQPQHF
TGTGCCAGCAGTCCTCGAGAGGGTCGCGATCAGCCCCAGCATTTT
>TRBJ1-4|TRBD1|-|TRBV20-1
CSASRGGLNEKLFF
TGCAGTGCTAGTCGAGGGGGCTTAAATGAAAAACTGTTTTTT
>TRBJ2-3|TRBD2|-|TRBV11-1
CASGPWTSGGEDTQYF
TGTGCCAGCGGGCCCTGGACTAGCGGAGGGGAGGATACGCAGTATTTT
>TRBJ1-1|-|-|TRBV24-1
CATRDLVNTEAFF
TGTGCCACCCGGGACTTGGTGAACACTGAAGCTTTCTTT
>TRBJ2-4|TRBD2|-|TRBV28
CASSLLDGGNAKNIQYF
TGTGCCAGCAGTTTGTTAGACGGGGGGAACGCCAAAAACATTCAGTACTTC
>TRBJ1-5|TRBD1|-|TRBV2
CASSRTGSSPQHF
TGTGCCAGCAGTAGGACAGGGAGTTCGCCCCAGCATTTT
>TRBJ2-7|TRBD2|-|TRBV27
CASSLLLAEPYEQYF
TGTGCCAGCAGTTTATTACTAGCGGAGCCCTACGAGCAGTACTTC
>TRBJ2-1|TRBD1|-|TRBV7-9
CASSLWTGNEQFF
TGTGCCAGCAGCTTATGGACAGGGAATGAGCAGTTCTTC
>TRBJ2-1|-|-|TRBV5-6
CASSFVGAREQFF
TGTGCCAGCAGCTTCGTGGGAGCTAGGGAGCAGTTCTTC